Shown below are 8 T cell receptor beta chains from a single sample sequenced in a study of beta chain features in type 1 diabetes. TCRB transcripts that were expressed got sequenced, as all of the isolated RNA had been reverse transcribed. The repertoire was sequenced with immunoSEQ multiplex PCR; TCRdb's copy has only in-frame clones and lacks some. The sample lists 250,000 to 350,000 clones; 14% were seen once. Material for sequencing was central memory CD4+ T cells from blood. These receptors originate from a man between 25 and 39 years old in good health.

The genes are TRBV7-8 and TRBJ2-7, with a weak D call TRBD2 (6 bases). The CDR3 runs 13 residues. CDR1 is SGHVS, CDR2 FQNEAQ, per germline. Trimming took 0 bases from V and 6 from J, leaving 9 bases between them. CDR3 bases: TGTGCCAGCAGCTTAGCGAGGGACTTCGAGCAGTACTTC. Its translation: CASSLARDFEQYF.

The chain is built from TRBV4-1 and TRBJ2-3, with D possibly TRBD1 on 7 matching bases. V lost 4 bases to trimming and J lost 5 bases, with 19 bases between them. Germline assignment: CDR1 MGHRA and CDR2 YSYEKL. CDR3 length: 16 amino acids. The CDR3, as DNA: TGCGCCAGCAGCCCCCTTTACAGGGGTAGCGGAGATACGCAGTATTTT. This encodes CASSPLYRGSGDTQYF.

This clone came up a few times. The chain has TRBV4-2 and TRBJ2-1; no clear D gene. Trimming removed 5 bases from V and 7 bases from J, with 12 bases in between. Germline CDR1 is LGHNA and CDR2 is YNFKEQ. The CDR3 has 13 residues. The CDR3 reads CASSTRVYNEQFF. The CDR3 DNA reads TGTGCCAGCAGCACAAGGGTTTATAATGAGCAGTTCTTC.

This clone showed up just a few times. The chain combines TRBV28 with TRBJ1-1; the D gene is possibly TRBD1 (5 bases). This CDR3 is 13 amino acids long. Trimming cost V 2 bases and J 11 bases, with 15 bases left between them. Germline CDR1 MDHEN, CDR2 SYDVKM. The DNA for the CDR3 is TGTGCCAGCAGTTTACAGGGCGAGGGTGTCGCTTTCTTT. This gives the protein CASSLQGEGVAFF.

This CDR3 is CASSPGGSGNYGYTF. The CDR3 coding sequence is TGTGCCAGCAGCCCCGGAGGGTCGGGGAACTATGGCTACACCTTC. The rearrangement links TRBV5-6 to TRBJ1-2, with unresolved D. This CDR3 is built from 15 residues. V shed 4 bases and J shed 2 bases, with 15 bases lying between them. Germline V lookup: CDR1 SGHDT, CDR2 YYEEEE.

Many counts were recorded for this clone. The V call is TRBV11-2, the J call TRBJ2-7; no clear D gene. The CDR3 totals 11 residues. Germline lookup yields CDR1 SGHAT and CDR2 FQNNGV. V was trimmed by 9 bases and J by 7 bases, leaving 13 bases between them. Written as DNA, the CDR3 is TGTGCCAGGTACCTCATTAAGGAGCAGTACTTC. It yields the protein CARYLIKEQYF.

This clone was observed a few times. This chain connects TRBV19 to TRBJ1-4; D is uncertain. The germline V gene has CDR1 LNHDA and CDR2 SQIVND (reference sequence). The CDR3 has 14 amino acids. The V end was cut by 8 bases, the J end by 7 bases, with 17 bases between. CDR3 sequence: CASAGGARLEKLFF. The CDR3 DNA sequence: TGTGCCAGTGCGGGCGGTGCCCGGCTTGAAAAACTGTTTTTT.

The CDR3: CASSIRGPNEKLFF. As DNA, the CDR3 is TGCGCCAGCAGCATCCGGGGGCCTAATGAAAAACTGTTTTTT. The V and J genes are TRBV5-1 and TRBJ1-4; D may be TRBD1 (6 bases). The length of the CDR3 is 14 residues. V dropped 4 bases and J dropped 3 bases, with 10 bases sitting between them. Germline V gene lookup returns CDR1 SGHRS and CDR2 YFSETQ.